One sample yielded the 4 T cell receptor beta chains listed below, sequenced in a study of T and B cells in COVID-19 patients. TRB rearrangements were amplified by multiplex PCR with BIOMED2 TRB-A/B primers. TCRdb re-called the multiplex PCR reads through MiXCR, storing one row per CDR3 protein. Altogether around 21,000 distinct CDR3 sequences are present, approximately 30% being singletons, with the ten largest covering less than 2.5%. TRB was amplified from about 250-500 ng of blood genomic DNA. Sequences were obtained from blood. Receptors originate from a human donor who had recovered from COVID-19.

In this sample, this clonotype turned up a few times. The chain joins TRBV20-1 to TRBJ2-7; no clear D. V was clipped by 0 bases and J by 0 bases, with 3 bases between them. Germline CDR1 and CDR2: DFQATT and SNEGSKA (reference sequence). The CDR3 has 12 amino acids. CDR3 residues: CSAREGSYEQYF. The CDR3 DNA reads as TGCAGTGCTAGAGAGGGCTCCTACGAGCAGTACTTC.

The V gene is TRBV6-1, the J gene TRBJ2-1; D unresolved. Germline V gives CDR1 MNHNS, CDR2 SASEGT. The CDR3 totals 14 residues. V was cut by 3 bases and J by 5 bases, with 11 bases left in between. In nucleotides, the CDR3 is TGTGCCAGCAGTGATAACCCCTGGCACAATGAGCAGTTCTTC. Its translation: CASSDNPWHNEQFF.

This clonotype was counted a single time. The J gene is TRBJ1-2, the V gene TRBV11-3; no definite D call. Germline V lookup: CDR1 SGHNT, CDR2 YENEEA. This CDR3 is 15 amino acids long. With 5 bases removed from V and 4 bases from J, the gap between germline ends came to 17 bases. The CDR3 bases are TGTGCCAGCAGCCCGCCGGGCAAGTGGTCCTATGGCTACACCTTC. It is translated as CASSPPGKWSYGYTF.

This clonotype showed up just a few times. This chain joins TRBV7-8 and TRBJ2-5; the match to TRBD2 covers 8 bases. With V trimmed by 7 bases and J by 2 bases, 6 bases remained unmatched. Germline assignment: CDR1 SGHVS and CDR2 FQNEAQ. The CDR3 is 14 residues long. Here the CDR3 DNA reads TGTGCCAGCAAGATCCAGCGGGGGCAAGAGACCCAGTACTTC. It codes for CASKIQRGQETQYF.